This T cell receptor beta chain was observed in a study of T cell responses to AZD1222 COVID-19 vaccine. Whole-study results and caveats: Reportedly, close to half of spike-specific TCRs are directed against unmutated variant regions. Donors were largely white British and mainly female; clonal diversity was possibly underestimated.

Some second doses came at about 4 weeks and others at about 12 weeks; these were pooled. The CDR3 contains 16 residues. Trimming at V came to 4 bases and at J to 3 bases, leaving 8 bases not matched to a gene. Germline V gene lookup returns CDR1 LGHDT and CDR2 YNNKEL (reference sequence). With respect to this clone: No antigen is known for it.

Here immunoSEQ multiplex PCR was the method, and the copy in TCRdb shows in-frame clones only, minus some. The sample contains around 200,000 clones, approximately 90% of which appear only once. Sample: peripheral blood, taken 28 days after the second AZD1222 dose. This sequence originates from an adult who received the AZD1222 COVID-19 vaccine. This rearrangement joins TRBV3-1 (or the pseudogene TRBV3-2) to TRBJ2-7, with TRBD1 identical over 11 bases. CDR3 region: CASSPGQGALYYEQYF. In DNA, the CDR3 is TGTGCCAGCAGCCCAGGACAGGGGGCACTTTACTACGAGCAGTACTTC.